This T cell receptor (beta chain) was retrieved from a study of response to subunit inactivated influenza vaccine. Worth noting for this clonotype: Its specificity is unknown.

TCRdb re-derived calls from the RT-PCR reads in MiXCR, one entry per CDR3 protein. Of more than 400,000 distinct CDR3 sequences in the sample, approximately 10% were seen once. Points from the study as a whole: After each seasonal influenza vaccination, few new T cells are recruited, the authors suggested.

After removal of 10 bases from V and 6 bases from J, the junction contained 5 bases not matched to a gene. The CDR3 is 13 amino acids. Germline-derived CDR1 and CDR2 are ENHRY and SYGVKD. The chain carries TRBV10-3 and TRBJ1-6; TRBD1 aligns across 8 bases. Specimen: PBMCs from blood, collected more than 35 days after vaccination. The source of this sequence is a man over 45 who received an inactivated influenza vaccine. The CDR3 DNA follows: TGTGCCACCAGGGGACAGGTTAATTCACCCCTCCACTTT. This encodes CATRGQVNSPLHF.